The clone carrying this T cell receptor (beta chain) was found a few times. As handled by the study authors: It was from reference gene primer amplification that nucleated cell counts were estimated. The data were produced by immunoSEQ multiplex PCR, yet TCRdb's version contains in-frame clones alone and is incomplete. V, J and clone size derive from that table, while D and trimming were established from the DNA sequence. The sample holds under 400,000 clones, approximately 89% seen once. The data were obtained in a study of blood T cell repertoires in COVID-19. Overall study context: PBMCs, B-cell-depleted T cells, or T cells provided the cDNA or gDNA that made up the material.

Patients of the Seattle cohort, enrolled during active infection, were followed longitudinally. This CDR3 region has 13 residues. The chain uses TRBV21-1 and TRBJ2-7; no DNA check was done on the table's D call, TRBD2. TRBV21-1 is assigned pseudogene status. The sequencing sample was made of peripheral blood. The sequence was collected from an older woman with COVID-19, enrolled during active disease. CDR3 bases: TGTGCCAGCAGCAAAGATAGGAGGTACGAGCAGTACTTC. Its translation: CASSKDRRYEQYF.